This T cell receptor (beta chain) was captured in a study of T cell responses to AZD1222 COVID-19 vaccine. Study-wide findings and caveats: Nearly half of the spike-specific TCRs reportedly recognize variant regions that carry no mutations. Rises in breadth and depth of Spike-specific TCRs came after two AZD1222 doses.

The germline CDR1 and CDR2 sequences are MDHEN and SYDVKM. Trimming took 10 bases from V and 5 from J, leaving 9 bases between them. This CDR3 is 11 amino acids long. About this clone: Its antigen is not known.

TCRdb keeps only in-frame clones here, not all; method: immunoSEQ multiplex PCR. The profile covers about 150,000 clones, with about 89% appearing a single time and approximately 1.3% taken by the ten largest. The source was peripheral blood, collected 28 days after the second AZD1222 dose. The TCR comes from an adult who received the AZD1222 COVID-19 vaccine. This chain connects TRBV28 to TRBJ1-5; a possible D gene is TRBD1 (5 bases). CDR3 DNA: TGTGCCACCCAGGGCCATCAGCCCCAGCATTTT. Protein product: CATQGHQPQHF.